Listed below are T cell receptor beta chains from one sample, sequenced in a study of blood T cell repertoires in COVID-19. Assay used: immunoSEQ multiplex PCR; TCRdb lists only in-frame clones, some missing. The repertoire holds approximately 200,000 clones, with over 80% as singletons. The sequenced sample was PBMCs or T cells enriched from blood (not recorded which). The receptors stem from a young man who had recovered from COVID-19. CDR3s include the opening cysteine and the closing phenylalanine or tryptophan. Fields, in order: V gene, clone size, J gene, D gene, CDR3 DNA, CDR3 protein. D genes are given only for firm matches. Some rows mark clone size as missing; the rest say once, few, many or name a class of expanded clone.

TRBV24-1	-	TRBJ1-2	TRBD1	TGTGCCACCAGGGGTGACAGGGGGCAAGGAGGTGGCTACACCTTC	CATRGDRGQGGGYTF
TRBV19	-	TRBJ2-7	-	TGTGCCAGTAGTCCCCAGACAGGTGAATACGAGCAGTACTTC	CASSPQTGEYEQYF
TRBV4-3	-	TRBJ2-2	TRBD1	TGCGCCAGCAGCCAAGAGGGGGACAGGGCGAACACCGGGGAGCTGTTTTTT	CASSQEGDRANTGELFF
TRBV27	-	TRBJ1-2	-	TGTGCCAGCAGTTTATTTGGGCCATCTAACTATGGCTACACCTTC	CASSLFGPSNYGYTF
TRBV5-4	-	TRBJ2-7	TRBD1	TGTGCCAGCAGACCGGGACAGGGATACGAGCAGTACTTC	CASRPGQGYEQYF
TRBV11-2	-	TRBJ2-1	TRBD1	TGTGCCAGCAGCCCCTCGCATGCCGGGACAGGGCTCCATGAGCAGTTCTTC	CASSPSHAGTGLHEQFF
TRBV12-3/TRBV12-4	-	TRBJ2-3	-	TGTGCCAGCAGTTTACAGAGCACAGATACGCAGTATTTT	CASSLQSTDTQYF
TRBV21-1	-	TRBJ1-6	-	TGTGCCAGCAGCAAAAAGCCGTTGGTACAGGCCAAAAATTCACCCCTCCACTTT	CASSKKPLVQAKNSPLHF
TRBV4-1	-	TRBJ1-1	-	TGCGCCAGCAGCCACCCCCGAGGGACCGTGGAGGGCACTGAAGCTTTCTTT	CASSHPRGTVEGTEAFF
TRBV6-1	few	TRBJ2-2	-	TGTGCCAGCAGTGATGGAGGTGGCGACACCGGGGAGCTGTTTTTT	CASSDGGGDTGELFF
TRBV27	-	TRBJ2-7	TRBD1	TGTGCCAGCAGTTTACGGGACAGGAAAGGGGACGAGCAGTACTTC	CASSLRDRKGDEQYF
TRBV10-3	-	TRBJ2-4	-	TGTGCCATCAGTGAAGTGCGTGACATTCAGTACTTC	CAISEVRDIQYF
TRBV28	-	TRBJ2-7	TRBD2	TGTGCCAGCACAAGCGGGAACACCTACGAGCAGTACTTC	CASTSGNTYEQYF
TRBV5-1	-	TRBJ1-4	TRBD1	TGCGCCAGCAGCAAACAGGGGTCGGATGAAAAACTGTTTTTT	CASSKQGSDEKLFF
TRBV18	-	TRBJ1-1	TRBD1	TGTGCCAGCTCAGGACCAGGGGGCGAAGCTTTCTTT	CASSGPGGEAFF
TRBV5-1	-	TRBJ1-4	TRBD1	TGCGCCAGCAGCGCCTACCTCGTGGACAGGGGCGATGAAAAACTGTTTTTT	CASSAYLVDRGDEKLFF
TRBV7-2	-	TRBJ2-1	TRBD2	TGTGCCAGCAGCTTACTAGCGGGGGTCAATGAGCAGTTCTTC	CASSLLAGVNEQFF
TRBV9	-	TRBJ1-2	-	TGTGCCAGCAGCGTAGGGGCAGAGTATGGCTACACCTTC	CASSVGAEYGYTF
TRBV4-1	-	TRBJ2-7	-	TGCGCCAGCAGCCAAGGGACCGGGACAAGCTCCTACGAGCAGTACTTC	CASSQGTGTSSYEQYF
TRBV4-3	-	TRBJ1-1	TRBD1	TGCGCCAGCAGCTCCGGACAGGGGATGGACACTGAAGCTTTCTTT	CASSSGQGMDTEAFF
TRBV6-2/TRBV6-3	-	TRBJ1-5	TRBD1	TGTGCCAGCAGTTCCCGACCGTCTCGACAGGGTACCTCGCAGCCCCAGCATTTT	CASSSRPSRQGTSQPQHF
TRBV28	-	TRBJ2-1	TRBD2	TGTGCCAGCAGTTTAGAAGTCGGGAGGGCATATAATGAGCAGTTCTTC	CASSLEVGRAYNEQFF
TRBV29-1	-	TRBJ2-1	TRBD2	TGCAGCGTTCGACTAGCGGGGGGCCCTGAGCAGTTCTTC	CSVRLAGGPEQFF
TRBV11-2	-	TRBJ2-7	TRBD2	TGTGCCAGCAGCTTTGGACGGACTAGCGGGAGAATGGAATACGAGCAGTACTTC	CASSFGRTSGRMEYEQYF
TRBV18	-	TRBJ2-7	TRBD2	TGTGCCAGCTCAACACTAGCGGGAGCTACTTCCAACTACGAGCAGTACTTC	CASSTLAGATSNYEQYF
TRBV6-2/TRBV6-3	-	TRBJ2-7	-	TGTGCCAGCAGTTACCCGAACTGGAGACGGCTATCCGGCTACGAGCAGTACTTC	CASSYPNWRRLSGYEQYF
TRBV2	-	TRBJ1-4	-	TGTGCCAGCAGTGAGGGCAGAGCAACTAATGAAAAACTGTTTTTT	CASSEGRATNEKLFF
TRBV2	-	TRBJ2-7	-	TGTGCCAGCAGTGAACAGGCCTACGAGCAGTACTTC	CASSEQAYEQYF
TRBV12-3/TRBV12-4	-	TRBJ2-1	-	TGTGCCAGCAGTCGAGCGGCTGAGCAGTTCTTC	CASSRAAEQFF
TRBV6-2/TRBV6-3	-	TRBJ1-1	TRBD1	TGTGCCAGCAGTTTACCGGACAGGCCGCGGGCTTTCTTT	CASSLPDRPRAFF
TRBV13	-	TRBJ1-1	-	TGTGCCAGCAGCATCCCCAGGGGTACTGAAGCTTTCTTT	CASSIPRGTEAFF
TRBV5-4	-	TRBJ2-5	TRBD2	TGTGCCAGCAGCTTTGATAGCGGGAGTGAAGAGACCCAGTACTTC	CASSFDSGSEETQYF
TRBV3-1/TRBV3-2	-	TRBJ1-4	TRBD1	TGTGCCAGCAGCCAAGATTTCCGACAGGGGAGGGAAAAACTGTTTTTT	CASSQDFRQGREKLFF
TRBV6-2/TRBV6-3	-	TRBJ2-1	-	TGTGCCAGCAGTTACTCCCCGTTCTTGGAGGGGAGATACAATGAGCAGTTCTTC	CASSYSPFLEGRYNEQFF
TRBV30	-	TRBJ2-2	-	TGTGCCTGGAGTGTACGTCTAAACACCGGGGAGCTGTTTTTT	CAWSVRLNTGELFF
TRBV5-1	-	TRBJ2-1	TRBD2	TGCGCCAGCAGCCCGGGGACTAGCGGCAATGAGCAGTTCTTC	CASSPGTSGNEQFF
TRBV7-8	-	TRBJ1-2	-	TGTGCCAGCAGCTTACCCACCGGTTATGATGGCTACACCTTC	CASSLPTGYDGYTF
TRBV11-2	-	TRBJ2-1	-	TGTGCCAGCAGCCTTCCCCGTCGGGAGCAGTTCTTC	CASSLPRREQFF
TRBV7-7	few	TRBJ2-7	-	TGTGCCAGCAGCACCGGGGAGCAGTACGAGCAGTACTTC	CASSTGEQYEQYF
TRBV5-1	-	TRBJ2-2	-	TGCGCCAGCAGCTTACCACAGGGAGCGAACACCGGGGAGCTGTTTTTT	CASSLPQGANTGELFF
TRBV27	once	TRBJ2-3	TRBD2	TGTGCCAGCAGTTCGGCGGGAGGGCCCTCCTCCACAGATACGCAGTATTTT	CASSSAGGPSSTDTQYF
TRBV30	-	TRBJ2-1	-	TGTGCCTGGAGTACGGACAGAAACAATGAGCAGTTCTTC	CAWSTDRNNEQFF
TRBV6-1	-	TRBJ2-5	-	TGTGCCAGCAGTGAATCTGAGACCCAGTACTTC	CASSESETQYF
TRBV5-5	-	TRBJ1-1	-	TGTGCCAGCAGCCCCGGTGACAGACCTGAAGCTTTCTTT	CASSPGDRPEAFF
TRBV28	-	TRBJ2-2	TRBD1	TGTGCCAGCAGTCCGTACAGGGGGCAGAACACCGGGGAGCTGTTTTTT	CASSPYRGQNTGELFF
TRBV3-1/TRBV3-2	-	TRBJ1-2	TRBD1	TGTGGGCTCCGCTGCTCGGACAGGTCCTATGGCTACACCTTC	CGLRCSDRSYGYTF
TRBV29-1	-	TRBJ1-1	TRBD1	TGCAGCGTTACCACAGGGGTGCTGAACACTGAAGCTTTCTTT	CSVTTGVLNTEAFF
TRBV5-4	few	TRBJ1-2	TRBD1	TGTGCCAGCAGCCCTGGACAGGGGAATAACTATGGCTACACCTTC	CASSPGQGNNYGYTF
TRBV6-1	-	TRBJ1-5	TRBD1	TGTGCCAGCAGTGAAGGGGACAGTAGCAATCAGCCCCAGCATTTT	CASSEGDSSNQPQHF
TRBV19	-	TRBJ2-5	TRBD1	TGTGCCAGTAGTTCCCGGACAGGTCGGGAGACCCAGTACTTC	CASSSRTGRETQYF
TRBV29-1	-	TRBJ2-1	TRBD2	TGCAGCGTTGTCCCCGGGACTAGCTTCAATGAGCAGTTCTTC	CSVVPGTSFNEQFF
TRBV4-3	-	TRBJ2-1	-	TGCGCCAGCAGCCAAGAAGGGAGCTCCTACAATGAGCAGTTCTTC	CASSQEGSSYNEQFF
TRBV7-2	-	TRBJ1-3	-	TGTGCCAGCAGCCCCTCGAGCTCTGGAAACACCATATATTTT	CASSPSSSGNTIYF
TRBV7-9	-	TRBJ1-2	TRBD1	TGTGCCAGCAGCTTAGCGACAGGGATTTACGGCTACACCTTC	CASSLATGIYGYTF
TRBV18	-	TRBJ1-4	TRBD1	TGTGCCAGCGTAAGACAGGGGCATGAAAAACTGTTTTTT	CASVRQGHEKLFF
TRBV5-8	few	TRBJ2-7	TRBD1	TGTGCCAGCAGCTTGGGCACAGGGGTAGTGTACGAGCAGTACTTC	CASSLGTGVVYEQYF
TRBV12-2	-	TRBJ2-7	-	TGTGCAAGTCGCTTAGGGGGCCGGTTATCTTACGAGCAGTACTTC	CASRLGGRLSYEQYF
TRBV30	-	TRBJ2-5	TRBD2	TGTGCCTGGAGGCGGGGGACTAGCGGAGAGACCCAGTACTTC	CAWRRGTSGETQYF
TRBV19	-	TRBJ1-1	-	TGTGCCAGTAGTATTACGAGGAACACTGAAGCTTTCTTT	CASSITRNTEAFF